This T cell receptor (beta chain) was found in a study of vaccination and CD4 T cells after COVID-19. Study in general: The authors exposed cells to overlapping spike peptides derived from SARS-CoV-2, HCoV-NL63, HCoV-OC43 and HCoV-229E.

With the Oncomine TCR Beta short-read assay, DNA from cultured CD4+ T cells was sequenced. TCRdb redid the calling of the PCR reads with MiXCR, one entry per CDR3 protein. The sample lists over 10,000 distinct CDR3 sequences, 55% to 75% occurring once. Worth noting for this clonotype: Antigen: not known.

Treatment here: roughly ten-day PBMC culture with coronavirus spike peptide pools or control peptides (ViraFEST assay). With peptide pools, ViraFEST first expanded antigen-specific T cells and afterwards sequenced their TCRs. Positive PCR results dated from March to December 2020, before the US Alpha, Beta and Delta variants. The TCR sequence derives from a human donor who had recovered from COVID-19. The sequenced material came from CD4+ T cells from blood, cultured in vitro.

CDR3 in DNA: TGTGCCACCAGCAGAGATAAAAGTCGGAGAGATACGCAGTATTTT. Its protein product is CATSRDKSRRDTQYF. The V call is TRBV15, the J call TRBJ2-3; no clear D gene. V lost 0 bases to trimming and J lost 5 bases, with 12 bases between them. There are 15 residues in the CDR3. Per germline, CDR1 LNHNV and CDR2 YYDKDF (reference sequence). Drawing the rest from reference TRBV15 and TRBJ2-3, the complete variable domain is DAMVIQNPRYQVTQFGKPVTLSCSQTLNHNVMYWYQQKSSQAPKLLFHYYDKDFNNEADTPDNFQSRRPNTSFCFLDIRSPGLGDTAMYLCATSRDKSRRDTQYFGPGTRLTVL.